This TCR beta chain originates from a study of Ad26.COV2.S vaccination and SARS-CoV-2 variants. Overall study context: Donor joined the COV1001 Ad26.COV2.S trial arm. Dosing was one shot or two shots 56 days apart. Findings and limits, study-wide: Substantial response breadth was reportedly seen for spike-specific CD8+ and CD4+ T cells after vaccination.

Produced via immunoSEQ multiplex PCR; TCRdb's table is partial and in-frame only. The repertoire holds about 470,000 clones, with 90% as singletons. As for treatment: roughly 20 received Ad26.COV2.S at low or high dose, single or two shots; roughly five received placebo; per-sample allocation not given. The study sampled participants on day 63 after the first vaccine or placebo injection. The CDR3 extends over 18 amino acids. For this clone: Its specificity is unknown.

The starting material was peripheral blood, obtained in a trial of Ad26.COV2.S vaccine versus placebo. The TCR was taken from a person aged 18-60 years who received the Ad26.COV2.S COVID-19 vaccine or a placebo. The chain carries TRBV1 and TRBJ2-1; the tabulated D call, TRBD2, remains unverified against the DNA. TRBV1 is listed as a pseudogene. CDR3 in amino acids: CTSSQETSGPTSYNEQFF. The CDR3 region has the DNA TGCACCAGCAGCCAAGAAACTAGCGGACCTACTTCCTACAATGAGCAGTTCTTC.